One sample yielded the 16 T cell receptor beta chains listed below, sequenced in a study of shared clonotypes between healthy human individuals. Only in-frame clones appear in the TCRdb table, and some are missing; sequencing was by immunoSEQ multiplex PCR. The repertoire includes about 2 million clones, around 96% of them detected once, and less than 1.5% sits in the top ten. CD8 cells regarded as naive lacked CD45RO, were positively chosen for CCR7, and omitted terminally differentiated effector memory CD45RA+ cells. The specimen was naive CD8+ T cells sorted from blood. The receptor source for this set is a man in his late teens or twenties in good health.

The V gene is TRBV7-8, the J gene TRBJ1-5; no clear D. Trimming removed 0 bases at V and 4 bases at J, with 7 bases between. The germline V gene has CDR1 SGHVS and CDR2 FQNEAQ. This CDR3 region has 14 residues. The CDR3 DNA is TGTGCCAGCAGCTTAGCGGAGGGAAATCAGCCCCAGCATTTT. Residues: CASSLAEGNQPQHF.

To note about this clone: Mismatch with germline at one junction end may stem from a read error. This chain uses TRBV13 with TRBJ2-7; 8 nucleotides line up with TRBD2. The CDR3 sequence is 12 residues long. Germline lookup yields CDR1 PRHDT and CDR2 FYEKMQ (reference sequence). CDR3 region: CATSGPSYEQYF. DNA of the CDR3: TGCGCCACTAGCGGACCTTCCTACGAGCAGTACTTC.

The chain has TRBV13 and TRBJ2-6; 8 bases line up with TRBD2. The length of the CDR3 is 17 residues. Germline CDR1 PRHDT, CDR2 FYEKMQ (reference sequence). J lost 0 bases, V lost 8 bases, and 9 bases had no gene match. DNA for the CDR3: TGTGCCAGCTTCTCCTCACTAGCGGTCTCTGGGGCCAACGTCCTGACTTTC. This codes for CASFSSLAVSGANVLTF. Supplemented by reference TRBV13 and TRBJ2-6, the full variable domain reads AAGVIQSPRHLIKEKRETATLKCYPIPRHDTVYWYQQGPGQDPQFLISFYEKMQSDKGSIPDRFSAQQFSDYHSELNMSSLELGDSALYFCASFSSLAVSGANVLTFGAGSRLTVL.

This clone was seen just once. This same CDR3 is encoded by further DNA sequences in the sample. V is TRBV6-6 and J is TRBJ2-5, with TRBD1 identical over 7 bases. V gave up 2 bases and J gave up 2 bases; unmatched junction bases: 2. This CDR3 spans 14 amino acids. Germline CDR1 reads MNHNY; CDR2 reads SVGAGI (reference sequence). CDR3 coding DNA: TGTGCCAGCAGTTACCCGGGACAGCAAGAGACCCAGTACTTC. Translated: CASSYPGQQETQYF.

The chain links TRBV4-1 to TRBJ2-7; D call uncertain. There are 13 residues in the CDR3. The germline V gene has CDR1 MGHRA and CDR2 YSYEKL. Between the trimmed V and J ends, which lost 2 bases and 7 bases, there was a span of 12 bases. CDR3 sequence: CASSQLRKGEQYF. Written as DNA, the CDR3 is TGCGCCAGCAGCCAATTAAGGAAGGGAGAGCAGTACTTC.

A few counts support this clone. This chain joins TRBV25-1 and TRBJ1-2; D is unresolved. The CDR3 spans 12 residues. CDR1 MGHDK and CDR2 SYGVNS come from the germline V gene. V was cut by 6 bases and J by 2 bases, with 7 bases left in between. This chain's CDR3 is CASRPNNYGYTF. The CDR3, as DNA: TGTGCCAGCAGACCCAACAACTATGGCTACACCTTC.

CDR3 in amino acids: CASSSPTLEQFF. Written as DNA, the CDR3 is TGTGCCAGCAGCTCCCCCACCCTGGAGCAGTTCTTC. The chain links TRBV11-2 to TRBJ2-1; D is uncertain. V lost 4 bases to trimming and J lost 10 bases, with 11 bases between them. CDR3 length: 12 amino acids. CDR1 is SGHAT and CDR2 is FQNNGV in the germline V gene.

The chain is built from TRBV11-2 and TRBJ1-3; D is possibly TRBD1 (6 bases). Looked up from germline, CDR1 is SGHAT and CDR2 is FQNNGV. The germline V and J ends were trimmed by 1 base and 9 bases, with 19 bases remaining between them. The CDR3 contains 16 residues. Here the CDR3 reads CASSLGPDSAGGTIYF. CDR3 bases: TGTGCCAGCAGCTTAGGCCCGGACAGTGCTGGAGGCACCATATATTTT. The full variable domain, with the rest looked up from reference TRBV11-2 and TRBJ1-3, is EAGVAQSPRYKIIEKRQSVAFWCNPISGHATLYWYQQILGQGPKLLIQFQNNGVVDDSQLPKDRFSAERLKGVDSTLKIQPAKLEDSAVYLCASSLGPDSAGGTIYFGEGSWLTVV.

The CDR3 here is CASSDLAGGPDTGELFF. CDR3 DNA: TGTGCCAGCAGCGATCTAGCGGGAGGGCCTGACACCGGGGAGCTGTTTTTT. V usage is TRBV7-6 and J usage is TRBJ2-2; 12 nucleotides align to TRBD2. J gave up 3 bases and V 5 bases, and 7 bases lay outside the gene matches. This CDR3 region has 17 residues. CDR1 is SGHVS, CDR2 FNYEAQ, per germline.

This clone was recorded only once. The chain links TRBV4-1 to TRBJ2-2; D not certain. CDR1 and CDR2 from the germline V gene are MGHRA and YSYEKL. The length of the CDR3 is 14 residues. Trimming shortened V by 0 bases and J by 8 bases, and 10 bases separated the two germline ends. CDR3 sequence: CASSQEILAGELFF. CDR3 DNA: TGCGCCAGCAGCCAAGAGATTTTAGCTGGGGAGCTGTTTTTT.

V and J are TRBV6-5 and TRBJ2-1; TRBD2 is a possible D gene (6 bases). This CDR3 spans 14 amino acids. The germline V and J ends were trimmed by 8 bases and 7 bases, with 18 bases remaining between them. The germline CDR1 and CDR2 sequences are MNHEY and SVGAGI. CDR3: CASSLGGGINEQFF. The CDR3 DNA is TGTGCCAGCTCCCTAGGCGGAGGGATTAATGAGCAGTTCTTC.

This chain connects TRBV10-2 to TRBJ1-3; TRBD1 agrees at 7 bases. The CDR3 has 14 residues. Germline V gene lookup returns CDR1 WSHSY and CDR2 SAAADI. The V and J ends lost 6 bases and 6 bases, in that order; junction bases with no gene match: 8. CDR3 amino acids: CASREAGGVNTIYF. Here the CDR3 DNA reads TGCGCCAGCAGAGAGGCAGGGGGAGTAAACACCATATATTTT.

The rearrangement links TRBV29-1 to TRBJ2-2; 7 nucleotides align to TRBD2. This CDR3 is built from 13 residues. Germline V lookup: CDR1 SQVTM, CDR2 ANQGSEA. Trimming took 3 bases from V and 3 from J; bases not matched to a gene: 1. Written as DNA, the CDR3 is TGCAGCGTTGATCGGGGGGACACCGGGGAGCTGTTTTTT. This gives the protein CSVDRGDTGELFF.

The table lists this clone with a count of one. This sequence joins TRBV30 and TRBJ2-3; the D gene is possibly TRBD2 (6 bases). The germline CDR1 and CDR2 sequences are GTSNPN and SVGIG (reference sequence). V shed 3 bases and J shed 1 base, with 11 bases lying between them. CDR3 length: 14 residues. CDR3 residues: CAWRGGVGTDTQYF. In DNA, the CDR3 is TGTGCCTGGAGGGGGGGAGTCGGCACAGATACGCAGTATTTT.

This rearrangement joins TRBV9 to TRBJ2-2; D is perhaps TRBD2 (5 bases). V was clipped by 5 bases and J by 7 bases, with 12 bases between them. This CDR3 has 13 residues. CDR1 SGDLS and CDR2 YYNGEE come from the germline V gene. The CDR3 sequence is CASSLRTGGELFF. The CDR3 coding sequence is TGTGCCAGCAGTCTCCGGACTGGCGGGGAGCTGTTTTTT.

As to this clone: Other DNA sequences from this sample encode an identical CDR3 as well. The genes are TRBV5-4 and TRBJ2-7, with 13 bases aligning to TRBD2. Germline-derived CDR1 and CDR2 are SGHNT and YYREEE (reference sequence). This CDR3 comprises 15 residues. The trim removed 4 bases at V and 4 bases at J, leaving 5 bases unmatched. CDR3 nucleotide sequence: TGTGCCAGCAGCCTCGGGACTAGCGGGGCATACGAGCAGTACTTC. Protein sequence: CASSLGTSGAYEQYF.